The entry that follows covers one T cell receptor (beta chain) sequence. This sample is drawn from a study of blood T cells in healthy people across ages. Together with a sample-barcoded 5' primer, a J-beta primer mix was included in a second PCR lasting roughly 6 to 12 cycles. TCRdb re-derived calls from the 5' RACE reads in MiXCR, one entry per CDR3 protein. This sample has nearly 800,000 distinct CDR3 sequences; just under 25% occur once, and the top ten carry roughly 3.5%. The ends were cut back, 6 bases at V and 8 bases at J, with 13 bases in the middle. This CDR3 has 12 amino acids. Looked up from germline, CDR1 is SEHNR and CDR2 is FQNEAQ (reference sequence). These records were also assigned to another study, of T cells of mothers and their children. That source reports: The effect of thymic selection on TCR recombination output is similar between related and unrelated pairs.

Sequenced material: blood. The J gene is TRBJ1-2, the V gene TRBV7-9; unclear D gene. This sequence was found in a boy between 10 and 17 years old in good health. The CDR3 DNA follows: TGTGCCAGCAGAACCGGACCCTTAGGCTACACCTTC. It translates to CASRTGPLGYTF.